This entry is about one T cell receptor (beta chain). Its antigen remains unidentified. Per-base quality was not reported, and no clone a single base away is much larger than it. This specimen's time point label, interpreted: baseline before first vaccination. The intended sense of this specimen's treatment or condition label: meningococcal conjugate vaccine given as trial control. Vaccinee samples were obtained from the UK trials COV001 and COV002, which included a single-blind randomized controlled phase 2/3 trial of AZD1222 (ChAdOx1 nCoV-19) in healthy adults. Trial participant PBMC samples were collected at day 0 and day 28 after the second dose for TCRbeta chain sequencing. This entry comes from a study of T cell responses to AZD1222 COVID-19 vaccine (dated by TCRdb to about 2021). Looking at the study overall: A total of 233 trial participants underwent TCR sequencing, of whom around 200 received two doses of AZD1222 and roughly 25 received two doses of the MenACWY control vaccine. Trial participants were enrolled into age subgroups of 18-55, 56-69 and 70-plus years, which contained approximately 150, 28 and 58 TCR-sequenced participants, respectively. The full study reports these points: Only five to seven AZD1222 recipients were SARS-CoV-2 seropositive at baseline, limiting conclusions about previously exposed vaccinees. Spike-specific TCR breadth and depth rose significantly after two AZD1222 doses compared with day 0 and with MenACWY recipients. CD4 TCRs associated with the vaccine covered the entire spike protein, and the dominant responses were in regions 160-218 and 743-854. In the small 56-69-year group, the increase in depth fell short of significance, most likely because of low power. Nearly half of unique spike-specific TCRs reportedly recognized epitopes outside regions mutated in the B.1.351 and B.1.1.7 variants. Participants were mostly white British and included more females than males, and it was suggested by the authors that clonal diversity may have been underestimated. Because no day 14 peak-response samples were available, repertoires were characterized only after the peak T cell response.

The V and J ends are trimmed by 7 bases and 9 bases, leaving 19 bases between them. The CDR3 sequence holds 13 residues, the cysteine and phenylalanine included. Left in the record is the CDR3 DNA by itself, 39 bases read in frame from the first base. The germline V gene provides CDR1 SQVTM and CDR2 ANQGSEA. The CDR3 regions of human TCRbeta chains were analyzed by immunosequencing. Turning to the authors' computational methods: Repertoire TCRs were checked for matches against a reference library of SARS-CoV-2-specific TCRs that had been generated using the MIRA antigen-specificity platform. Breadth was defined as the fraction of unique TCRs that were SARS-CoV-2-associated, and depth was defined as the fraction of total T cells that were SARS-CoV-2-associated. Using the MIRA data, every spike-specific TCR was mapped to the spike region that the TCR reacted to and assigned to either a CD4 or a CD8 class. Log10-transformed breadth and depth values were compared by one-way ANOVA with Sidak's multiple comparisons tests. TCRdb took this table from immuneACCESS and kept in-frame rearrangements with V and J called. Such tables lack part of the clones; where checked against another copy, unresolved V genes explain under half of the gap, and the rest is unexplained. That table is the source of V, J and clone size, and D and trimming were worked out from the DNA. This sample comprises 110,000 to 150,000 clones, approximately 93% of them detected only once. More than 0.85% of the sample goes to the ten largest clones.

The V gene is TRBV29-1 and the J gene is TRBJ2-1; 5 matching bases give a weak D call of TRBD2. The specimen was peripheral blood, collected on day 0 of MenACWY control vaccination. The TCR comes from an adult in good health. The CDR3 reads as follows: CSGPTGKGGEQFF. The sequence in DNA is TGCAGCGGACCTACGGGAAAAGGCGGTGAGCAGTTCTTC.